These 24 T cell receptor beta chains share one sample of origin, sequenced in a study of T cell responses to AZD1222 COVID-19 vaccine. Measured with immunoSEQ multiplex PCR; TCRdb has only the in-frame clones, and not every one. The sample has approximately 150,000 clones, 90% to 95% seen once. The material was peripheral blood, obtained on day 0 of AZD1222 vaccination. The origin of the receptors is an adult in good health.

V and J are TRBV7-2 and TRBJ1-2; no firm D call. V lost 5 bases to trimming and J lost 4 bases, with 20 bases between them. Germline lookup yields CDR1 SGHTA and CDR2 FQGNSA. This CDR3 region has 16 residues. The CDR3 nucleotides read TGTGCCAGCAGCCCAATGATACAGACTCGGGGCTATGGCTACACCTTC. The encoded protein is CASSPMIQTRGYGYTF.

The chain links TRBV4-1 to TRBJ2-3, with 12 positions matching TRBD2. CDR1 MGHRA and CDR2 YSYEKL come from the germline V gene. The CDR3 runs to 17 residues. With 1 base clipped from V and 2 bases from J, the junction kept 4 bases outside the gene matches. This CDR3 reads CASSQGPSGGATDTQYF. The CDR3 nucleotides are TGCGCCAGCAGCCAAGGCCCTAGCGGGGGGGCCACAGATACGCAGTATTTT.

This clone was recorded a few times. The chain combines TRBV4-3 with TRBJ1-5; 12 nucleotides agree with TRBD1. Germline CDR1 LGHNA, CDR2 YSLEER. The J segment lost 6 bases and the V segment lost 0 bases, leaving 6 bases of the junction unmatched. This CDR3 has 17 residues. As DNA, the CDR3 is TGCGCCAGCAGCCAAGATCACCGGGACAGGGGGCGTCAGCCCCAGCATTTT. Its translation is CASSQDHRDRGRQPQHF.

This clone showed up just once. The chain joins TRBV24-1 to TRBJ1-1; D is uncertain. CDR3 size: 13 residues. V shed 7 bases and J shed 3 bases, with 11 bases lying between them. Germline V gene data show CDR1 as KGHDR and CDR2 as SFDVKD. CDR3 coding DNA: TGTGCCACCAGGGGCCATGGGGACACTGAAGCTTTCTTT. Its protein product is CATRGHGDTEAFF.

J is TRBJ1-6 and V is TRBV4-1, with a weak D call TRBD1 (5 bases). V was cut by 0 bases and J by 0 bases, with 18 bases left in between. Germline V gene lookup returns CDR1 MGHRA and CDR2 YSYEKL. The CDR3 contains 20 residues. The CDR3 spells CASSQDQRGNLSSYNSPLHF. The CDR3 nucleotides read TGCGCCAGCAGCCAAGATCAAAGGGGTAACCTTAGCTCCTATAATTCACCCCTCCACTTT.

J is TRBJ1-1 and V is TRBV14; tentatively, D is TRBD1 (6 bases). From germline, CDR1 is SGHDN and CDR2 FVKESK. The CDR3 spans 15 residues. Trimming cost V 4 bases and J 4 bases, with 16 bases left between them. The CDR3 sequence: CASSPFGGLVTEAFF. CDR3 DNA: TGTGCCAGCAGCCCCTTCGGGGGGCTCGTCACTGAAGCTTTCTTT.

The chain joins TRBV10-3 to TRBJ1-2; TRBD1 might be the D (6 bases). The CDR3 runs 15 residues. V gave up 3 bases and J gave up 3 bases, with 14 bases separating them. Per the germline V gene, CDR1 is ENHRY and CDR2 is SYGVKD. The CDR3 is CAISEFIQGDYGYTF. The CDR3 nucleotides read TGTGCCATCAGTGAATTCATACAGGGAGACTATGGCTACACCTTC.

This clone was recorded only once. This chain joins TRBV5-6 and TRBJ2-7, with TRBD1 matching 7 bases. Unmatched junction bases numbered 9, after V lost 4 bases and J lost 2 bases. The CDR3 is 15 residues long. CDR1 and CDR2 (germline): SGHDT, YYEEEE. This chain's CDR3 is CASSPPRGPPYEQYF. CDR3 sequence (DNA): TGTGCCAGCAGCCCCCCGAGGGGGCCTCCCTACGAGCAGTACTTC.

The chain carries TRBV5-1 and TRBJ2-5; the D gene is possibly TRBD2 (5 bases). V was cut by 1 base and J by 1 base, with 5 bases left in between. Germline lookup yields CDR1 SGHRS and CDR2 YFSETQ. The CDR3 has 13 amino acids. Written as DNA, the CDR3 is TGCGCCAGCAGCTTGACTAGCCAAGAGACCCAGTACTTC. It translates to CASSLTSQETQYF.

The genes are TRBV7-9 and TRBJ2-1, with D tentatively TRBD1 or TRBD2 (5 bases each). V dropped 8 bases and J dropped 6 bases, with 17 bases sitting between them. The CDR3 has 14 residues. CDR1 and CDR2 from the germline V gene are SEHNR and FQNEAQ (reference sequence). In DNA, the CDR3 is TGTGCCAGCGGGGGTATAGCCAGGGTCAATGAGCAGTTCTTC. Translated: CASGGIARVNEQFF.

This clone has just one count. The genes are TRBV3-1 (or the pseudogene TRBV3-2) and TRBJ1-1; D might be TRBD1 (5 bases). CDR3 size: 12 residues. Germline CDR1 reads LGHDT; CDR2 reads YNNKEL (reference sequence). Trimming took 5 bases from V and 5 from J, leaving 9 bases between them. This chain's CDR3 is CASSWGGTEAFF. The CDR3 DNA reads TGTGCCAGCAGCTGGGGGGGAACTGAAGCTTTCTTT.

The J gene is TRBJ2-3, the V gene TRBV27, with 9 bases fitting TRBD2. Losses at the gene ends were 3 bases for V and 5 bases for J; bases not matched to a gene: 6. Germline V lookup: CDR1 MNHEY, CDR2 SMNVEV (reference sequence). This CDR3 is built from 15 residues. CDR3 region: CASSFRRGGGDTQYF. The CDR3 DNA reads TGTGCCAGCAGTTTTAGGCGGGGGGGCGGAGATACGCAGTATTTT.

CDR3 protein: CASSGGLFGYTF. The CDR3 DNA sequence: TGTGCCAGCAGCGGTGGTCTTTTCGGCTACACCTTC. The V call is TRBV7-9, the J call TRBJ1-2; no firm D call. Trimming left V 5 bases short and J 8 bases short, with 12 bases between. Per the germline V gene, CDR1 is SEHNR and CDR2 is FQNEAQ (reference sequence). The CDR3 is 12 residues long.

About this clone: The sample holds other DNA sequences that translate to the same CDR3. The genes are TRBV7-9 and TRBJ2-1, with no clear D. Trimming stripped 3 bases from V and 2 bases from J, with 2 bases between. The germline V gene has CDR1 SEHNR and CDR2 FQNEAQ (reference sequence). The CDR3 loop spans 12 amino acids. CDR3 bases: TGTGCCAGCAGCTTTCCCTACAATGAGCAGTTCTTC. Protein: CASSFPYNEQFF.

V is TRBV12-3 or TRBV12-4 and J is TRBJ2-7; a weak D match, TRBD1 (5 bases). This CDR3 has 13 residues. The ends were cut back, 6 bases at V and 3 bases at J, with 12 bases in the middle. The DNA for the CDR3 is TGTGCCAGCAGACTAAATACAGGCTACGAGCAGTACTTC. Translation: CASRLNTGYEQYF.

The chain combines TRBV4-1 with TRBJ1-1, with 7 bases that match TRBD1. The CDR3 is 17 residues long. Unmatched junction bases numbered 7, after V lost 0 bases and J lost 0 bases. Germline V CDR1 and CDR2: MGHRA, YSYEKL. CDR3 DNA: TGCGCCAGCAGCCAAGATCCCGTGACAGGGTTGAACACTGAAGCTTTCTTT. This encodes CASSQDPVTGLNTEAFF.

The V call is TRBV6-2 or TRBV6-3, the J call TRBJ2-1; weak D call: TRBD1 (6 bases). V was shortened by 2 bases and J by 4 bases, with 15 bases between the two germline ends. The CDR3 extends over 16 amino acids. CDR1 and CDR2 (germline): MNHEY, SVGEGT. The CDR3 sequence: CASSYSQGSPYNEQFF. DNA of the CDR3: TGTGCCAGCAGTTACAGTCAGGGGTCGCCTTACAATGAGCAGTTCTTC.

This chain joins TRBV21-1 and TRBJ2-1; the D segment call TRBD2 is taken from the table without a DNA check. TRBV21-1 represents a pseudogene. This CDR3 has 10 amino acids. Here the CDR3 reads CASSLRASFF. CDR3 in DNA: TGTGCCAGCAGCCTCCGAGCCTCGTTCTTC.

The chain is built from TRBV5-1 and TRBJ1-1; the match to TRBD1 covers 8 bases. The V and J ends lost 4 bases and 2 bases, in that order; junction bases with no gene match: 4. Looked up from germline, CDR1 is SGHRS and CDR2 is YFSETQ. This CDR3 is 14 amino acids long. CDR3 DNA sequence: TGCGCCAGCAGCAAGGACAGGGCCAACACTGAAGCTTTCTTT. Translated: CASSKDRANTEAFF.

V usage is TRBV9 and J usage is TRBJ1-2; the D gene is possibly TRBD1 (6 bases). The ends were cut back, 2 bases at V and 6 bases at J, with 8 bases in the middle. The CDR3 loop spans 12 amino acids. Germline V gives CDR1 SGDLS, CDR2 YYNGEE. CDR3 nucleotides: TGTGCCAGCAGCGTCACAGGGAATGGCTACACCTTC. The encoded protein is CASSVTGNGYTF.

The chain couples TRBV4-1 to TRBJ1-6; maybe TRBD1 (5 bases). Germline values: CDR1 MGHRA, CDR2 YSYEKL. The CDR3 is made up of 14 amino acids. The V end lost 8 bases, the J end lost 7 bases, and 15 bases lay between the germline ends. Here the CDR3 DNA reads TGCGCCAGCCATACCGGGGACGGCAATTCACCCCTCCACTTT. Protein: CASHTGDGNSPLHF.

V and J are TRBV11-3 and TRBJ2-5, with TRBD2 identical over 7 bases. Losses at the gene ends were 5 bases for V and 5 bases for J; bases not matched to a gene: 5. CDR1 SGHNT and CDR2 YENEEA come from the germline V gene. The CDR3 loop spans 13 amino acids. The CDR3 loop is CASSLSGEETQYF. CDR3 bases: TGTGCCAGCAGCCTCAGCGGGGAGGAGACCCAGTACTTC.

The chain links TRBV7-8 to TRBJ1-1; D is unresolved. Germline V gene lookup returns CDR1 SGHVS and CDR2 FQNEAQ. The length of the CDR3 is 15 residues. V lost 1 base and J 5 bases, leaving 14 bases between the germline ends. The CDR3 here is CASSLGGSRRTEAFF. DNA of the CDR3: TGTGCCAGCAGCTTAGGAGGGAGCCGGAGGACTGAAGCTTTCTTT.

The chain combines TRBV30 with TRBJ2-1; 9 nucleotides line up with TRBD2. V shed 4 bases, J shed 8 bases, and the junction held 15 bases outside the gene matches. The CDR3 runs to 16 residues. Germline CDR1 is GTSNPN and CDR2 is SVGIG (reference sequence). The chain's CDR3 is CAWNLWWRGGFDEQFF. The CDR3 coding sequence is TGTGCCTGGAACCTCTGGTGGCGGGGGGGTTTCGATGAGCAGTTCTTC.